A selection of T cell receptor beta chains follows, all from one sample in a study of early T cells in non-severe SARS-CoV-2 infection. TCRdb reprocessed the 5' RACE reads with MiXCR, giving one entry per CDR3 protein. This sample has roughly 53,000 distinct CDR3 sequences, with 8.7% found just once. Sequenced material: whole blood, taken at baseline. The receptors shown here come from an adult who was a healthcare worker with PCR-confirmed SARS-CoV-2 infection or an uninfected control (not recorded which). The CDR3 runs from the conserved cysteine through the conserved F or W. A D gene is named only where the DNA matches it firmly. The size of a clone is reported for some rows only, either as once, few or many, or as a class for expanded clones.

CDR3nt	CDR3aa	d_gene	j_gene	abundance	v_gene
TGTGCCAGCAGTCACCGGGACAGGGTAGATGGCTACACCTTC	CASSHRDRVDGYTF	TRBD1	TRBJ1-2	few	TRBV12-3/TRBV12-4
TGCAGCGTTGATCTCGGGCAGACCCAGTACTTC	CSVDLGQTQYF	-	TRBJ2-5	many	TRBV29-1
TGTGCCAGCATTCTGACTAGCGGGGGCCCCGGGGAGCTGTTTTTT	CASILTSGGPGELFF	TRBD2	TRBJ2-2	few	TRBV6-1
TGTGCCAGCACTAAGAGGGCTAGCGGACAAGAGACCCAGTACTTC	CASTKRASGQETQYF	TRBD2	TRBJ2-5	few	TRBV6-5
TGTGCCAGCAGCCAGAGGACCGGGAAAGGGCTAGAGACCCAGTACTTC	CASSQRTGKGLETQYF	-	TRBJ2-5	many	TRBV14
TGTGCCAGTAGTGCCATCAACACCGGGGAGCTGTTTTTT	CASSAINTGELFF	-	TRBJ2-2	few	TRBV19
TGTGCCAGCAGTCCGGGACTAGCGGGAGGGAGGAAGACCCAGTACTTC	CASSPGLAGGRKTQYF	TRBD2	TRBJ2-5	few	TRBV12-3/TRBV12-4
TGTGCCAGCAGCCCCGGGACTAGCGGGACCTCCTACAATGAGCAGTTCTTC	CASSPGTSGTSYNEQFF	TRBD2	TRBJ2-1	few	TRBV7-6
TGTGCCAGCAGCTTAGTGACAGGGGAGCAGCCCCAGCATTTT	CASSLVTGEQPQHF	TRBD1	TRBJ1-5	few	TRBV7-6
TGTGCCAGCAGTGAATCCCACGGAAGGTCTAACTATGGCTACACCTTC	CASSESHGRSNYGYTF	-	TRBJ1-2	-	TRBV25-1
TGTGCCAGCAGTTTGGTGCTAGCGGGGAACAATGAGCAGTTCTTC	CASSLVLAGNNEQFF	TRBD2	TRBJ2-1	-	TRBV12-3/TRBV12-4
TGTGCCAGCAGTTCTCCAACTAGTCAGAAGACCCAGTACTTC	CASSSPTSQKTQYF	-	TRBJ2-5	few	TRBV7-9
TGTGCCTGGAGTGTATGGGGTAAAGGCTACGAGCAGTACTTC	CAWSVWGKGYEQYF	-	TRBJ2-7	-	TRBV30
TGCAGTGCTAGAGGATCCGGGACCCCCTTGGCACCCCTCCACTTT	CSARGSGTPLAPLHF	-	TRBJ1-6	-	TRBV20-1